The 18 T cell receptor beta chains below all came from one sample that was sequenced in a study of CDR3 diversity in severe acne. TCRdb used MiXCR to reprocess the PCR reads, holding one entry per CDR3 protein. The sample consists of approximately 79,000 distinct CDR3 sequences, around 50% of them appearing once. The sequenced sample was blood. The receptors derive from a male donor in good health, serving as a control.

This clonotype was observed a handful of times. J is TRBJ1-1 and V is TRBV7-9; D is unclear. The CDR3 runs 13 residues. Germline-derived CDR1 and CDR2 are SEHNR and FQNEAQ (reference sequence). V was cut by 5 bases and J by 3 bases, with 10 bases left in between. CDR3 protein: CASSTWLDTEAFF. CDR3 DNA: TGTGCCAGCAGCACGTGGTTGGACACTGAAGCTTTCTTT.

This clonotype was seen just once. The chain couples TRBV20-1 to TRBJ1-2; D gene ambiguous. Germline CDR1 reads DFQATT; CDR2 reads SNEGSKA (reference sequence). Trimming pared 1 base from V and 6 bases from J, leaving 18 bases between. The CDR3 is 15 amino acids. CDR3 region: CSARVFRAGSDGYTF. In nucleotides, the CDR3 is TGCAGTGCTAGAGTATTTCGGGCCGGAAGCGATGGCTACACCTTC.

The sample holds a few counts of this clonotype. This chain's CDR3 is CASSYSTGGEDSPLHF. The CDR3, as DNA: TGTGCCAGCAGCTATTCTACAGGGGGCGAGGATTCACCCCTCCACTTT. The rearrangement links TRBV7-9 to TRBJ1-6; 9 bases line up with TRBD1. The length of the CDR3 is 16 residues. Germline CDR1 is SEHNR and CDR2 is FQNEAQ (reference sequence). J gave up 8 bases and V 4 bases, and 9 bases lay outside the gene matches.

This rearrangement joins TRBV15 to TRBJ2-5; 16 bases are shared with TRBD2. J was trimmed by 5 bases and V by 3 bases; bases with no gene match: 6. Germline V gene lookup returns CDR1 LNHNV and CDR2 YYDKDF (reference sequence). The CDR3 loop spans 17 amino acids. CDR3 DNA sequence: TGTGCCACCAGCAGGCTTATGGGACTAGCGGGAGGGGAGACCCAGTACTTC. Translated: CATSRLMGLAGGETQYF.

CDR3: CSVTGTHGNTIYF. The CDR3 bases are TGCAGCGTTACTGGGACGCATGGAAACACCATATATTTT. The chain combines TRBV29-1 with TRBJ1-3, with a tentative D call TRBD1 (5 bases). The CDR3 runs to 13 residues. V was pared by 5 bases and J by 3 bases, with 11 bases between. Germline lookup yields CDR1 SQVTM and CDR2 ANQGSEA.

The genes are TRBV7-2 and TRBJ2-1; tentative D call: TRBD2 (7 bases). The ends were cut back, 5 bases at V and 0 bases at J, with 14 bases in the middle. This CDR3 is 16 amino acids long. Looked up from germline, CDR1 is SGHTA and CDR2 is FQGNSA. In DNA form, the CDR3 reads TGTGCCAGCAGCGAGGGGGGGGCGAGCTCCTACAATGAGCAGTTCTTC. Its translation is CASSEGGASSYNEQFF.

The CDR3 spells CASSLRSDNTGELFF. The CDR3 DNA sequence: TGCGCCAGCAGCTTGAGATCTGATAACACCGGGGAGCTGTTTTTT. V is TRBV5-1 and J is TRBJ2-2; the D is unclear. This CDR3 spans 15 amino acids. Looked up from germline, CDR1 is SGHRS and CDR2 is YFSETQ. V was clipped by 1 base and J by 2 bases, with 9 bases between them.

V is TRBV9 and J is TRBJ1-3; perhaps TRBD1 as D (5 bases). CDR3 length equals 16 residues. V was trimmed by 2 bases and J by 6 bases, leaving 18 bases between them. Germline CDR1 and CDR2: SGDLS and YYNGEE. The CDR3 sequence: CASSVNRGDSPNTIYF. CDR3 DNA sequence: TGTGCCAGCAGCGTTAACCGGGGGGACTCCCCAAACACCATATATTTT.

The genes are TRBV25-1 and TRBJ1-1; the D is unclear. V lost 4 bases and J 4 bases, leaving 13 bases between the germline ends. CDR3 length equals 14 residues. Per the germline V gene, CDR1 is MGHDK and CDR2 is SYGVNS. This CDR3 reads CASSGTVLGTEAFF. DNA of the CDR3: TGTGCCAGCAGTGGGACGGTCTTAGGCACTGAAGCTTTCTTT.

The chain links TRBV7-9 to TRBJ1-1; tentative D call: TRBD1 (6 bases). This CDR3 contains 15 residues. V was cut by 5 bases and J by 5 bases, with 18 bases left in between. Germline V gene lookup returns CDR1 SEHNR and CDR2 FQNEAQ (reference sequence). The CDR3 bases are TGTGCCAGCAGCCACAACAGGGAGTGGAGAACTGAAGCTTTCTTT. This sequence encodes CASSHNREWRTEAFF.

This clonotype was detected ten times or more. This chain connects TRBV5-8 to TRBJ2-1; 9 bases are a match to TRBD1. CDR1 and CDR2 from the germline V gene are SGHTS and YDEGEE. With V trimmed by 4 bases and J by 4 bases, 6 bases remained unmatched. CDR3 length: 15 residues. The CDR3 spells CASSERTGEYNEQFF. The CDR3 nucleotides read TGTGCCAGCAGCGAAAGGACAGGGGAGTACAATGAGCAGTTCTTC. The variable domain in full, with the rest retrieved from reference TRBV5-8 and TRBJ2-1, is EAGVTQSPTHLIKTRGQQATLRCSPISGHTSVYWYQQALGLGLQFLLWYDEGEERNRGNFPPRFSGRQFPNYSSELNVNALELEDSALYLCASSERTGEYNEQFFGPGTRLTVL.

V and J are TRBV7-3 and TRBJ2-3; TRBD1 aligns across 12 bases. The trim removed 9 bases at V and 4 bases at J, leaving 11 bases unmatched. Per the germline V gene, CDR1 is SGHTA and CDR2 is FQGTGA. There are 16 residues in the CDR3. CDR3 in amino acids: CASKLNGTGGPDTQYF. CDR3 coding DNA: TGTGCCAGTAAGTTAAACGGGACAGGGGGCCCAGATACGCAGTATTTT.

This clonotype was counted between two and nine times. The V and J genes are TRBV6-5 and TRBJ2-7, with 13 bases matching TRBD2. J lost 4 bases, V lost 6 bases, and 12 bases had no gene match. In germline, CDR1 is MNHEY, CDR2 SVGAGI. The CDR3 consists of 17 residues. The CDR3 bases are TGTGCCAGCAGCCGCGGACTAGCGGGAGTAAAAGGGTACGAGCAGTACTTC. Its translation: CASSRGLAGVKGYEQYF.

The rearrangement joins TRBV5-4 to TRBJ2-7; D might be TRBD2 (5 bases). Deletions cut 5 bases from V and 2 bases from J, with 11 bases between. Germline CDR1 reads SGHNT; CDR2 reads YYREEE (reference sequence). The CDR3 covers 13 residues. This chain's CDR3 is CASSTRGTYEQYF. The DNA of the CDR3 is TGTGCCAGCAGTACTCGGGGTACCTACGAGCAGTACTTC. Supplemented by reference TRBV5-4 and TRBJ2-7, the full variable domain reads ETGVTQSPTHLIKTRGQQVTLRCSSQSGHNTVSWYQQALGQGPQFIFQYYREEENGRGNFPPRFSGLQFPNYSSELNVNALELDDSALYLCASSTRGTYEQYFGPGTRLTVT.

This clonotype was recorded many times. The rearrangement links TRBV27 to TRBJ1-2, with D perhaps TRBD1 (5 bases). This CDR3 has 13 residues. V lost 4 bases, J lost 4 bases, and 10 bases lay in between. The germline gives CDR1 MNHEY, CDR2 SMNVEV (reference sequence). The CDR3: CASSSPGLYGYTF. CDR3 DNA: TGTGCCAGCAGTTCTCCAGGGCTCTATGGCTACACCTTC.

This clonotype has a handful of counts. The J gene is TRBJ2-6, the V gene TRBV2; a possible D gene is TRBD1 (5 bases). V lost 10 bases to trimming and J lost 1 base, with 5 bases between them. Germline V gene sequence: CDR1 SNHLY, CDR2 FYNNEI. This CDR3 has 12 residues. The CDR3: CATGSGANVLTF. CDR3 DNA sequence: TGTGCCACAGGGTCTGGGGCCAACGTCCTGACTTTC.

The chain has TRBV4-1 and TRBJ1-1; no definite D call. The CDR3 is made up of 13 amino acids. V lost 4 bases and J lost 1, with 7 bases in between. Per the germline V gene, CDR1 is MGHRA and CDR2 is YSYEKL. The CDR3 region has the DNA TGCGCCAGCAGCCCCCGTGGGAACACTGAAGCTTTCTTT. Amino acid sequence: CASSPRGNTEAFF.

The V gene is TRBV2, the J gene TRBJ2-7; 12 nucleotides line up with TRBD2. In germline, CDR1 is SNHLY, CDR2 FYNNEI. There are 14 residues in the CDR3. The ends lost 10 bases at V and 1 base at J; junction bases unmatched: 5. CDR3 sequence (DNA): TGTGCCACCTTGGGGACTAGCGGGTCCTACGAGCAGTACTTC. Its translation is CATLGTSGSYEQYF.